This T cell receptor beta chain was captured in a study of shared clonotypes between healthy human individuals. Study information: CD8 memory received one plate per donor, CD8 naive two, CD4 memory three and CD4 naive three. General study results and limits: Compared with memory subsets, naive subsets generally had larger estimated richness.

Measured with immunoSEQ multiplex PCR; TCRdb has only the in-frame clones, and not every one. The table records roughly 2,500,000 clones, approximately 94% of them present only once. Germline CDR1 is SQVTM and CDR2 is ANQGSEA. The CDR3 consists of 14 residues. V trimming: 7 bases; J trimming: 4 bases; junction bases outside the gene matches: 11. As to this clone: What it binds is not known.

Healthy adults negative for HIV, lacking recent acute infections or vaccinations, served as donors. This receptor was obtained from a man between 18 and 35 years old in good health. Some clones in this sample may be carry-over from other donors' samples. What was sequenced was naive CD4+ T cells from PBMCs. Subset: CD45RA+ positively selected. The chain uses TRBV29-1 and TRBJ2-3; TRBD2 matches at 7 bases. The CDR3 DNA is TGCAGCGGGTCGGGAGGTGGGCGCCCAGATACGCAGTATTTT. Translating it yields CSGSGGGRPDTQYF.